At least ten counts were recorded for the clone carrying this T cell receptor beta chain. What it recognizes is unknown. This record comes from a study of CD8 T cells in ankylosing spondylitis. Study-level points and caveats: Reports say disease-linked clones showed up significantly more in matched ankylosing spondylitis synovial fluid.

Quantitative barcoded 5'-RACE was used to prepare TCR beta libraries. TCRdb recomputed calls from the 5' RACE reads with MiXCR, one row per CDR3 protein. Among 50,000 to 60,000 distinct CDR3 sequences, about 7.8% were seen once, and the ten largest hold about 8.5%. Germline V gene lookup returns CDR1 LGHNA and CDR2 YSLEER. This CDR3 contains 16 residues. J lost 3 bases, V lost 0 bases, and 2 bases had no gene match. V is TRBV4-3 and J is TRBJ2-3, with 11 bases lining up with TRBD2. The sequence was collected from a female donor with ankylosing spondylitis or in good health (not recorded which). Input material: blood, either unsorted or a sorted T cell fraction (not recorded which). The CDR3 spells CASSQDGTSGTDTQYF. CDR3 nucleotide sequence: TGCGCCAGCAGCCAAGACGGGACTAGCGGTACAGATACGCAGTATTTT.